This paragraph covers one TCR beta chain sequence. The clone's antigen remains unknown. Nothing much larger sits one base from this clone, and base qualities are not available. TCRbeta CDR3 regions were amplified from genomic DNA using the immunoSEQ Assay, a bias-controlled multiplex PCR. In the authors' own workflow: The number of nucleated cells in each sample was estimated by amplification of reference gene primers within the assay. To quantify the absolute abundance of each unique TCRbeta CDR3 rearrangement, sequence reads were collapsed and filtered. For each sample, productive Simpson clonality was calculated by taking the square root of Simpson's diversity index across productive rearrangements. Entries here come from immuneACCESS through TCRdb and include only in-frame sequences with V and J called. Some clones fail to appear in such tables; in the studies checked, an unresolved V gene covers under half of the shortfall, and the cause of the remainder is unknown. V, J and clone size are those of that table, while D and trimming were read from the DNA. The sample records about 270,000 clones, about 89% of which are singletons. About 8.7% of the sample lies in the top ten.

Counted from cysteine to phenylalanine, this CDR3 has 12 amino acids. The kept DNA is CDR3 alone, 36 bases in frame from the first base. A distance of 12 bases separates the germline ends of V and J, which lose 10 bases and 3 bases respectively. In the germline V gene, CDR1 corresponds to ENHRY and CDR2 to SYGVKD. The entry originates in a study of blood T cell repertoires in COVID-19 (dated by TCRdb to about 2020). Regarding the complete study: Samples from collaborators originated in the United States, Italy and Spain and spanned both the acute and convalescent phases of COVID-19. Where available, HLA class I and class II types were obtained from metadata supplied by the sample provider rather than from assay-based typing. The repertoires were released in a freely available public database intended as a resource for research on the immune response to SARS-CoV-2. The prospective study material was composed of cDNA or gDNA derived from T cells, B-cell-depleted T cells, or PBMCs. A de-identified subject ID, COVID-19 status, age in years and sex were almost always included in the sample metadata. Samples were obtained from the ongoing ImmuneRACE study (first 160 participants) and from 1,254 subjects provided by 6 global collaborators. Subjects who had been exposed to COVID-19, were actively infected with it, or had recovered from it provided the deeply sampled blood TCRbeta repertoires that made up the dataset. Overall study results and their limits: The amount of clinical and demographic metadata varied by source and participant and was provided uncurated.

Collaborating institutions collected whole blood in K2EDTA tubes following their own protocols. For TCRbeta analysis, collaborators shipped samples in one of three forms: frozen whole blood, isolated PBMCs, or DNA extracted from either of those sample types. The V and J genes are TRBV10-3 and TRBJ1-1, with the D gene call left open. Material for sequencing was peripheral blood. The clonotype originates from a man aged 40-49 years with active or convalescent COVID-19. The CDR3 corresponds to CASMGRDTEAFF. The DNA sequence reads TGTGCCAGCATGGGGAGGGACACTGAAGCTTTCTTT.